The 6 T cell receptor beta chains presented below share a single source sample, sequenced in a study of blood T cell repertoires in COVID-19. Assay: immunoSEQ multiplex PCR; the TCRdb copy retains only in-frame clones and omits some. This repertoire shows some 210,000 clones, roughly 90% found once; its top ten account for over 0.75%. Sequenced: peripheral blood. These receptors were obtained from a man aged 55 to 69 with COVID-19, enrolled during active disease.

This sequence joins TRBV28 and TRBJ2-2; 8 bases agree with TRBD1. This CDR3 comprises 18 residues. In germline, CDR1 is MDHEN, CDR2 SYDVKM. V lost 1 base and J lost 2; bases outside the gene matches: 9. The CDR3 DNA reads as TGTGCCAGCAGTTTATCAGGTTACAGGGGGGCCAACACCGGGGAGCTGTTTTTT. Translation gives CASSLSGYRGANTGELFF.

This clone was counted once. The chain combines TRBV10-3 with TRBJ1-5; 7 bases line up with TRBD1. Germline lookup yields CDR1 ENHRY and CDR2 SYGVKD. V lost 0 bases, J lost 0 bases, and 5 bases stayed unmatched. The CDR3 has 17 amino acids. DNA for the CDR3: TGTGCCATCAGTGAGTCGAGGGACAGTTATAGCAATCAGCCCCAGCATTTT. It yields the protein CAISESRDSYSNQPQHF.

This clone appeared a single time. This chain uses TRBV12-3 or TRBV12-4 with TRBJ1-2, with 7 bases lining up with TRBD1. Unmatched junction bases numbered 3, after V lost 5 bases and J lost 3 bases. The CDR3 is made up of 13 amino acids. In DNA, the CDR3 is TGTGCCAGCAGTACCGACAGGGACTATGGCTACACCTTC. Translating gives CASSTDRDYGYTF.

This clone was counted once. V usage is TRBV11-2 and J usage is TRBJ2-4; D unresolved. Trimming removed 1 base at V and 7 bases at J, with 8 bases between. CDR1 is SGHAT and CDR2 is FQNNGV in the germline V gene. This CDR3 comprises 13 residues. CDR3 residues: CASSLGLPNIQYF. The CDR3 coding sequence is TGTGCCAGCAGCTTAGGACTCCCCAACATTCAGTACTTC.

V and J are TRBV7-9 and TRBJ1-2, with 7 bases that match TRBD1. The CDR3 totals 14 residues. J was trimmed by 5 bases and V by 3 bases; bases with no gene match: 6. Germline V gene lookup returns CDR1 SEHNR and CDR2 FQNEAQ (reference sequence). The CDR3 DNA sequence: TGTGCCAGCAGCTTCGAGGGGGCAGGGTATGGCTACACCTTC. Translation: CASSFEGAGYGYTF.

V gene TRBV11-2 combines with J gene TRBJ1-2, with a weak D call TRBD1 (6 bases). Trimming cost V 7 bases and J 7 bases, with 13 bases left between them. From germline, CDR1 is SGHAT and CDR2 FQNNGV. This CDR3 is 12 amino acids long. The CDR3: CASTLGGSGYTF. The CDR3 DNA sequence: TGTGCCAGCACCCTAGGGGGAAGTGGCTACACCTTC.